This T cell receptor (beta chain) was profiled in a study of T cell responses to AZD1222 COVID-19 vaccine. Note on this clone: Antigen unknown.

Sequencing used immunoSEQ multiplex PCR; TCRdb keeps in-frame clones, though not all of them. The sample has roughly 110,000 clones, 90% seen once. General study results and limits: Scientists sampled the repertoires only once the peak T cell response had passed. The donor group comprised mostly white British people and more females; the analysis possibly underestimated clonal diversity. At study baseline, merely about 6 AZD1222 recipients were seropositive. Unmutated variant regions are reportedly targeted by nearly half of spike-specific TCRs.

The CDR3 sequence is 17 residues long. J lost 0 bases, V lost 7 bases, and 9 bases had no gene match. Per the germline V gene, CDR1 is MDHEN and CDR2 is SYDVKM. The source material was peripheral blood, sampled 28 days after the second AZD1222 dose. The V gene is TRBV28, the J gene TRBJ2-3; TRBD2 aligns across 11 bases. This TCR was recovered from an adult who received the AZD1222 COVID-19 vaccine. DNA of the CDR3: TGTGCCAGCAACTTGGACCGGACTAGCGGGAGCACAGATACGCAGTATTTT. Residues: CASNLDRTSGSTDTQYF.